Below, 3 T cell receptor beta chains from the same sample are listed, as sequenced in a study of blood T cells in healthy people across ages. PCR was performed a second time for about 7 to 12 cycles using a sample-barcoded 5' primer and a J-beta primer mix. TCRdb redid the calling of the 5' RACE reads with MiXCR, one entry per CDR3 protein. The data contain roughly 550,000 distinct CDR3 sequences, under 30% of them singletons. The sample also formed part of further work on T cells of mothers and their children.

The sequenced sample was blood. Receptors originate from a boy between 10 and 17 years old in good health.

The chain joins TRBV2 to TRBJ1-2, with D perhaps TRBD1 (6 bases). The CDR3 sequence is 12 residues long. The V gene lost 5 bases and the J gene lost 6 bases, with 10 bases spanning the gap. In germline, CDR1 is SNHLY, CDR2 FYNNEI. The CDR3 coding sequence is TGTGCCAGCAGTAAGACAGGCGATGGCTACACCTTC. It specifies CASSKTGDGYTF.

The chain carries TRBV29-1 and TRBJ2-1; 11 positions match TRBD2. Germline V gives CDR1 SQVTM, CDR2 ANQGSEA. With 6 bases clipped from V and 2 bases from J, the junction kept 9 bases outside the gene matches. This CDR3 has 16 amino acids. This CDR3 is CSVPFTSGSAYNEQFF. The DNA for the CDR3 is TGCAGCGTGCCTTTCACTAGCGGGAGTGCCTACAATGAGCAGTTCTTC.

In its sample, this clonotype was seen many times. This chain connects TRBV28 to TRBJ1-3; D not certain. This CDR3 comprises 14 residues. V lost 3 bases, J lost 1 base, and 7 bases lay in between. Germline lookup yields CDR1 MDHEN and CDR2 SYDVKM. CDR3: CASSFLGSGNTIYF. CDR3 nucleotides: TGTGCCAGCAGTTTTTTGGGTTCTGGAAACACCATATATTTT.